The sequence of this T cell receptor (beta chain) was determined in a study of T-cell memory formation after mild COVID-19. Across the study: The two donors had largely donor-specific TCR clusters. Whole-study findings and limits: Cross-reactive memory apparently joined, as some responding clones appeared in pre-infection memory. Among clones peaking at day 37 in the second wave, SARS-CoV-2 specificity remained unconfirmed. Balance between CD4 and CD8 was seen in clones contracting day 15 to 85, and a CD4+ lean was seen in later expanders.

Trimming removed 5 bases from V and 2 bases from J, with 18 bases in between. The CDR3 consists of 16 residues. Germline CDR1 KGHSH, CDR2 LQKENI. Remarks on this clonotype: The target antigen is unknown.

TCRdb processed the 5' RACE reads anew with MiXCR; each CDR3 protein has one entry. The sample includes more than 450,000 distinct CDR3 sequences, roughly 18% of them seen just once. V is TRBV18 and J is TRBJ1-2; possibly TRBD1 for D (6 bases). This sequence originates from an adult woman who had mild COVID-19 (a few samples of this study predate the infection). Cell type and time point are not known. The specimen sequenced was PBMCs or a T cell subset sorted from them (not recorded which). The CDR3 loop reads CASSSRQAGGNYGYTF. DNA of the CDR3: TGTGCCAGCTCATCCAGACAGGCCGGTGGGAACTATGGCTACACCTTC.